This T cell receptor beta chain was documented in a study of immune evolution from preneoplasia to lung adenocarcinoma. This clone was detected a few times. Its antigen is currently unknown. Study-wide results and limits: Later-stage lesions seemingly showed higher T cell density and diversity than normal lung. From normal lung to invasive adenocarcinoma, top clone frequencies appeared to decrease.

Patients had resection in Japan or China between the mid-2010s and the late 2010s. Here immunoSEQ multiplex PCR was the method, and the copy in TCRdb shows in-frame clones only, minus some. The sample yields thousands of clones, roughly 50% seen once. The germline V gene encodes CDR1 MNHEY and CDR2 SVGAGI. The CDR3 totals 14 residues. Trimming removed 0 bases at V and 3 bases at J, with 8 bases between. Sequenced sample: FFPE normal lung tissue adjacent to the tumor. The TCR comes from a person aged 45-60 years with lung adenocarcinoma. V is TRBV6-5 and J is TRBJ1-2; no clear D gene. CDR3 DNA sequence: TGTGCCAGCAGTTACTCAGGGTCCCACTATGGCTACACCTTC. Its translation is CASSYSGSHYGYTF.